The following is a T cell receptor (beta chain) sequence with its context. As yet, its antigen is unknown. The data are from a study of T cells after yellow fever vaccination. TCRdb reanalysed the 5' RACE reads using MiXCR and keeps one entry per CDR3 protein. The sample shows some 150,000 distinct CDR3 sequences, about a tenth of them seen only once. CDR1 and CDR2 from the germline V gene are MNHNS and SASEGT. The CDR3 is 13 residues long. Trimming took 10 bases from V and 5 from J; bases not matched to a gene: 7. General observations from the study: Weaker in magnitude, the secondary response showed a faster peak on day 5 versus 15.

Sequencing used CD8+ T cells sorted from PBMCs, obtained 45 days after the yellow fever booster vaccination. This chain joins TRBV6-1 and TRBJ2-2; 7 nucleotides agree with TRBD1. This sequence originates from a man younger than 30 who received the YFV17D yellow fever vaccine. The CDR3 region is CANRQGRTGELFF. The CDR3 DNA reads as TGTGCCAACCGACAGGGACGTACCGGGGAGCTGTTTTTT.